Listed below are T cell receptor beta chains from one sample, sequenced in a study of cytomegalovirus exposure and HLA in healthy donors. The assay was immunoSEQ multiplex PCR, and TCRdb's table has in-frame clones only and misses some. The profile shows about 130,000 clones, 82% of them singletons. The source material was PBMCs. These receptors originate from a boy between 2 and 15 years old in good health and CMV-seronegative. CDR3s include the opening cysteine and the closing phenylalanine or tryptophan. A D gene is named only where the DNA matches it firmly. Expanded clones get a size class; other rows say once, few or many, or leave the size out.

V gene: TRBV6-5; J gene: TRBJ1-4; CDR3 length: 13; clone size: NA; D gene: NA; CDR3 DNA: TGTGCCAGCAGTTTCGGCGCAGGGGAAAAACTGTTTTTT; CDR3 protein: CASSFGAGEKLFF
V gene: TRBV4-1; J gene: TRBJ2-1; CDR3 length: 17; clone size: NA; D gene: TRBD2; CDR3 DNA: TGCGCCAGCAGCCCTCCGACTAGCGGGGGGCCCGACAATGAGCAGTTCTTC; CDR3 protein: CASSPPTSGGPDNEQFF
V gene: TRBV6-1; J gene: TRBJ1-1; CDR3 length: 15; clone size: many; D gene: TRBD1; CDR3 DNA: TGTGCCAGCAGAGATGACTCGACAGGGCAAGCTGAAGCTTTCTTT; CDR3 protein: CASRDDSTGQAEAFF
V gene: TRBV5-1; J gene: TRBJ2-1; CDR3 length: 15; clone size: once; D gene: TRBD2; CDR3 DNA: TGCGCCAGCAGAAGGACTAGCGGATCTTACAGTGAGCAGTTCTTC; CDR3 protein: CASRRTSGSYSEQFF
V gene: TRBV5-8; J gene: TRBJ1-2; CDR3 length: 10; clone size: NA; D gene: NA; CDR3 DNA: TGTGCCAGCAGCTTGCTTGGCTACACCTTC; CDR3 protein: CASSLLGYTF
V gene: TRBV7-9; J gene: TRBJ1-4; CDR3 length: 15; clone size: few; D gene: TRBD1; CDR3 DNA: TGTGCCAGCAGCCCCCTCGTAAGGGGGCACGAAAAACTGTTTTTT; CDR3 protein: CASSPLVRGHEKLFF
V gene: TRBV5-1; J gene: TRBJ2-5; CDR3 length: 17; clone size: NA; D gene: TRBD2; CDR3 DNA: TGCGCCAGCAGCTTGGATGGGGAAGCGGGAGGTGGAGAGACCCAGTACTTC; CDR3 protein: CASSLDGEAGGGETQYF
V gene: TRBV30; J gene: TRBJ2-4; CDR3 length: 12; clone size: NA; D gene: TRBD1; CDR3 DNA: TGTGCCTGGAGTGTACAGGGGGACATTCAGTACTTC; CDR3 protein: CAWSVQGDIQYF
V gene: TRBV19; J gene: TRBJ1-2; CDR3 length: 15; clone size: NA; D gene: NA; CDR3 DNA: TGTGCCAGTAGTATAGGTACGGGATTGGACTATGGCTACACCTTC; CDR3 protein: CASSIGTGLDYGYTF
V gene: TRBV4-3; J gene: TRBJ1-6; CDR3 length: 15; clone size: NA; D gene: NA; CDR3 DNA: TGCGCCAGCAGCCAGGTACAGGGAAATAATTCACCCCTCCACTTT; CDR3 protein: CASSQVQGNNSPLHF
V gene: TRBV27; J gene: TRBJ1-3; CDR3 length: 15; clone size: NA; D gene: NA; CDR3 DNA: TGTGCCAGCAGTTTATCACACAGCTCTGGAAACACCATATATTTT; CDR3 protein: CASSLSHSSGNTIYF
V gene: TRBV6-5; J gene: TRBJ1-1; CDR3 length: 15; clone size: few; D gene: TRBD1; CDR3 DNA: TGTGCCAGCAGGATACAGGGGATTTGGAACACTGAAGCTTTCTTT; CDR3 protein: CASRIQGIWNTEAFF
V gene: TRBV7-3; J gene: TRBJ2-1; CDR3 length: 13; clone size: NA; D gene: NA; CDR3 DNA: TGTGCCAGCAGCTTAGCGGATTACAATGAGCAGTTCTTC; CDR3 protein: CASSLADYNEQFF
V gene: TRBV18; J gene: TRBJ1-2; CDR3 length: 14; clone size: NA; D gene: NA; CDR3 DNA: TGTGCCAGCTCTCCTTCGGGAGGGGGGTACGGCTACACCTTC; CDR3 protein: CASSPSGGGYGYTF
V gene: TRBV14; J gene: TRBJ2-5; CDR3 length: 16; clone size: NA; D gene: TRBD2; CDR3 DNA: TGTGCCAGCAGCCCGGGACTAGCGGGAGGGGAAGAGACCCAGTACTTC; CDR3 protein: CASSPGLAGGEETQYF
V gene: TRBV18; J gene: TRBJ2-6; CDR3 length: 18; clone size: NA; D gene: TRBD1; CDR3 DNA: TGTGCCAGCTCACCACGGGACAGGGGACTCTCTGGGGCCAACGTCCTGACTTTC; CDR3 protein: CASSPRDRGLSGANVLTF
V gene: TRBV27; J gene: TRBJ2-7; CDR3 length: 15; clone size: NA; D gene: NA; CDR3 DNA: TGTGCCAGCAGTTTCGGCAGGGCCGCCTCCTACGAGCAGTACTTC; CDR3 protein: CASSFGRAASYEQYF
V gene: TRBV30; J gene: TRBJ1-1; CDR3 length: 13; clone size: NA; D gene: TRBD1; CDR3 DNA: TGTGCCTGGAGTCAGGGACAGGCCTATGAAGCTTTCTTT; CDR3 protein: CAWSQGQAYEAFF
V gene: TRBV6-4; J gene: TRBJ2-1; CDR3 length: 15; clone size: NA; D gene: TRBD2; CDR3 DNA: TGTGCCAGCAGTGAGCGGCTAGCGGGGGGGCGTCCCCAGTTCTTC; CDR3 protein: CASSERLAGGRPQFF
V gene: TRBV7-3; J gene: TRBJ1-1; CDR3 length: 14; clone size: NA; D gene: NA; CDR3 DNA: TGTGCCAGCAGTTCACAGGGAGGGAGCACTGAAGCTTTCTTT; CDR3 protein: CASSSQGGSTEAFF
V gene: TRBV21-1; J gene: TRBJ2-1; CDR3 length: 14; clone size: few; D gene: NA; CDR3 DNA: TGTGCCAGCAAGGCGGGGGAGATCTACAATGAGCAGTTCTTC; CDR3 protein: CASKAGEIYNEQFF
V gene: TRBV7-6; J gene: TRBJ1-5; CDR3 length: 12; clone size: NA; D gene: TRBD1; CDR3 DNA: TGTGCCAACTCCTCCAGGGGGCGGCCCCAGCATTTT; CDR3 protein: CANSSRGRPQHF
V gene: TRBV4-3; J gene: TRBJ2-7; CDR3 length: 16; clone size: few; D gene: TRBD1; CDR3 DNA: TGCGCCAGCAGCCAGGACCAACAGGGGGCGCCGAACGAGCAGTACTTC; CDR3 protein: CASSQDQQGAPNEQYF
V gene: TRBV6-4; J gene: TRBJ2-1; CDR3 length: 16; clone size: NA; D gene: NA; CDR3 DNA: TGTGCCAGCAGTGACTCCTCAGGGGAGTCCTACAATGAGCAGTTCTTC; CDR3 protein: CASSDSSGESYNEQFF
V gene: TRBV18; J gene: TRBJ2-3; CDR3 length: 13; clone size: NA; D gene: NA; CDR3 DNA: TGTGCCAGCTCACCACCGGAGGAAGATACGCAGTATTTT; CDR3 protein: CASSPPEEDTQYF
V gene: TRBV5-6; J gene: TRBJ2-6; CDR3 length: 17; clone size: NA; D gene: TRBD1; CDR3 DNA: TGTGCCAGCAGCCACTATACAGGGGAGCCAGGGGCCAACGTCCTGACTTTC; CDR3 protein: CASSHYTGEPGANVLTF
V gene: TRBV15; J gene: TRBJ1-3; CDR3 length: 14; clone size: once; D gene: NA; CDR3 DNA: TGTGCCACCAGCACTTACATGGCCGGAAACACCATATATTTT; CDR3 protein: CATSTYMAGNTIYF